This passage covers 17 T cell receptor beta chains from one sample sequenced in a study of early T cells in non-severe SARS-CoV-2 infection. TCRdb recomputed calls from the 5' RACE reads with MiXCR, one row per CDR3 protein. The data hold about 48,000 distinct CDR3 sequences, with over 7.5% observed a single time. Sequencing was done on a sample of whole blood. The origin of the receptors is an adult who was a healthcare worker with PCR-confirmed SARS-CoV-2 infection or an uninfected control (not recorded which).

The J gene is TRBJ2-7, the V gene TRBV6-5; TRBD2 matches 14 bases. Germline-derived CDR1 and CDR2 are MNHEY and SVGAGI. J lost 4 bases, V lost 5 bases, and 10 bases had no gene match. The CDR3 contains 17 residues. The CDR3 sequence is CASSPKRLAGGPYEQYF. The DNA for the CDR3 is TGTGCCAGCAGTCCTAAACGACTAGCGGGAGGGCCATACGAGCAGTACTTC.

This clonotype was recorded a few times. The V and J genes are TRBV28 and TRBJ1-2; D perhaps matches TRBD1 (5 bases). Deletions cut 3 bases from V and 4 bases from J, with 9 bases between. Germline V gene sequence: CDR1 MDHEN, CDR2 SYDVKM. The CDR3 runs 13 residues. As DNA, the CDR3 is TGTGCCAGCAGTTTTCGACAGTTCTATGGCTACACCTTC. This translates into CASSFRQFYGYTF.

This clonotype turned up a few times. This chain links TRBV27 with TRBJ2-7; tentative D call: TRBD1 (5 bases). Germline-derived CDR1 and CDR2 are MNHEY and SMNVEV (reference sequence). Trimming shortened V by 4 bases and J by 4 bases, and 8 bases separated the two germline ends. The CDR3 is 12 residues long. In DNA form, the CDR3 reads TGTGCCAGCAGTTCCCCAGGGTACGAGCAGTACTTC. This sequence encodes CASSSPGYEQYF.

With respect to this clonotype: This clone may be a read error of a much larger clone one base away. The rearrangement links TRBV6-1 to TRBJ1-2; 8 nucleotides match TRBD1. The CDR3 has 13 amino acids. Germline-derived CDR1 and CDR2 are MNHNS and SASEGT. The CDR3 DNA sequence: TGTGTCAGCGGAAGGACAGGGAAGAATGGCTACACCTTC. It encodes CVSGRTGKNGYTF.

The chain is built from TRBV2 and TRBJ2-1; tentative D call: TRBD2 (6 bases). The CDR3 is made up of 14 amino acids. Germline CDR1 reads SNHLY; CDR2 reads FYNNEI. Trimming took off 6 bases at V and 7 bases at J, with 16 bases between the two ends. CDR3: CASRALGGFNEQFF. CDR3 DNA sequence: TGTGCCAGCAGGGCCCTGGGGGGATTTAATGAGCAGTTCTTC.

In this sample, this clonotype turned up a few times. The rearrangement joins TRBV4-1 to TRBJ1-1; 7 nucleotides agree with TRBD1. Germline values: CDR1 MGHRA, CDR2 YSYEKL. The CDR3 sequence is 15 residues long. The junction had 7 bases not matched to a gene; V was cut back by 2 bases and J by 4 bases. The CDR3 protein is CASSQRQGVTTEAFF. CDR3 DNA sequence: TGCGCCAGCAGCCAACGTCAGGGGGTCACCACTGAAGCTTTCTTT.

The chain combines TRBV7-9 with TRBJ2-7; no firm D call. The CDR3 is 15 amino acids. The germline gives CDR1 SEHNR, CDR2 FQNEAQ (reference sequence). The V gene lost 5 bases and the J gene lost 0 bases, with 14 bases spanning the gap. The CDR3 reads CASSLGRWYSYEQYF. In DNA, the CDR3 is TGTGCCAGCAGCCTAGGGCGGTGGTACTCCTACGAGCAGTACTTC.

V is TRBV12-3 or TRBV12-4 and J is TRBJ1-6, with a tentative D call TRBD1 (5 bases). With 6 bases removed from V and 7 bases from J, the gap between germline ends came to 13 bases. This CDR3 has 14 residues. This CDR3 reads CASSGGLVNSPLHF. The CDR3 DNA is TGTGCCAGCAGCGGGGGACTCGTAAATTCACCCCTCCACTTT.

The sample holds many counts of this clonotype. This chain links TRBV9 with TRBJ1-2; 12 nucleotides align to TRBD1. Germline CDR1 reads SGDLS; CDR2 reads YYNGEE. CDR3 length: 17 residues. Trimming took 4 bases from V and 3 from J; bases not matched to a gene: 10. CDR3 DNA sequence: TGTGCCAGCAGCATCTTCACCGGGACAGGGGGCGACTATGGCTACACCTTC. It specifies CASSIFTGTGGDYGYTF. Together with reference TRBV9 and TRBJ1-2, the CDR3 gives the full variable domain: DSGVTQTPKHLITATGQRVTLRCSPRSGDLSVYWYQQSLDQGLQFLIQYYNGEERAKGNILERFSAQQFPDLHSELNLSSLELGDSALYFCASSIFTGTGGDYGYTFGSGTRLTVV.

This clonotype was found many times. DNA for the CDR3: TGTGCCAGCAGCCCAGGGGGGAGCTCTGGGGCCAACGTCCTGACTTTC. Translation: CASSPGGSSGANVLTF. The chain joins TRBV7-3 to TRBJ2-6, with D possibly matching TRBD1 (7 bases). The germline V gene has CDR1 SGHTA and CDR2 FQGTGA. V gave up 5 bases and J gave up 0 bases, with 11 bases separating them. This CDR3 contains 16 residues.

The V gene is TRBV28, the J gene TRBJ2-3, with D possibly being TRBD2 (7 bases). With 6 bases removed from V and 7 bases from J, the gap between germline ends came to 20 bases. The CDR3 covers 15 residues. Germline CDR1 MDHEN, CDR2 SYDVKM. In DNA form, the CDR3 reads TGTGCCAGCAGCTCCCTAGGGGGGAGGGTCCATACGCAGTATTTT. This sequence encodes CASSSLGGRVHTQYF. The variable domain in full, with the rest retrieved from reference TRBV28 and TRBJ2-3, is DVKVTQSSRYLVKRTGEKVFLECVQDMDHENMFWYRQDPGLGLRLIYFSYDVKMKEKGDIPEGYSVSREKKERFSLILESASTNQTSMYLCASSSLGGRVHTQYFGPGTRLTVL.

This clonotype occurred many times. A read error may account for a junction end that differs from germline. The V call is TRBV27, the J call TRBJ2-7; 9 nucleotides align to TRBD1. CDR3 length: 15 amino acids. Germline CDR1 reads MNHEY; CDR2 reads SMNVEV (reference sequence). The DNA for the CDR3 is TGTGCCAGCAGTTACTACAGGGGGCCTTCCTCCGAGCAGTACTTC. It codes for CASSYYRGPSSEQYF.

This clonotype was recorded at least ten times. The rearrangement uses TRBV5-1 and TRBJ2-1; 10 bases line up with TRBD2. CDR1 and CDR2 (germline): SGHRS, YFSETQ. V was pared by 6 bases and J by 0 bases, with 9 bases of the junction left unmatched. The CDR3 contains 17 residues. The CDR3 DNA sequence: TGCGCCAGCACCGGAGGGGCTAGCGGGAGCTCCTACAATGAGCAGTTCTTC. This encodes CASTGGASGSSYNEQFF.

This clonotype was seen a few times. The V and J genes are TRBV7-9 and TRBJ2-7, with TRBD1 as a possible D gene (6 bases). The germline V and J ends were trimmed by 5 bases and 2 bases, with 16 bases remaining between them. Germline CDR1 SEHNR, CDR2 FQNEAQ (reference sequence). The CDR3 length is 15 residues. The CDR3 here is CASSPYGTPAYEQYF. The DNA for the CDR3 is TGTGCCAGCAGCCCTTATGGGACACCAGCCTACGAGCAGTACTTC.

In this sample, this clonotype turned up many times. CDR3 region: CASSDPSVGLQSGYEQYF. In DNA, the CDR3 is TGTGCCAGCAGTGACCCGTCCGTGGGACTACAGTCAGGCTACGAGCAGTACTTC. J is TRBJ2-7 and V is TRBV28, with TRBD2 matching 7 bases. The length of the CDR3 is 18 residues. Losses at the gene ends were 5 bases for V and 3 bases for J; bases not matched to a gene: 19. CDR1 and CDR2 (germline): MDHEN, SYDVKM.

The DNA of the CDR3 is TGCGCCAGCAGTGAGACGCTATTCACTAGCGGGAGAGGGACCGGGGAGCTGTTTTTT. This encodes CASSETLFTSGRGTGELFF. The V gene is TRBV10-2, the J gene TRBJ2-2; 11 bases align to TRBD2. The CDR3 runs 19 residues. The junction had 13 bases not matched to a gene; V was cut back by 2 bases and J by 5 bases. Germline V gene data show CDR1 as WSHSY and CDR2 as SAAADI.

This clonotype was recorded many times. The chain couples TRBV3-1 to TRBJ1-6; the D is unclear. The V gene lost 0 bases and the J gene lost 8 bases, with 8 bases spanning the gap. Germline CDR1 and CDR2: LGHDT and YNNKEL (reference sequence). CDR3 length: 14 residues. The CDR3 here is CASSQDSTYSPLHF. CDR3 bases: TGTGCCAGCAGCCAAGATAGCACGTATTCACCCCTCCACTTT.